A single T cell receptor beta chain is shown here with its context. The CDR3 length is 15 residues. In germline, CDR1 is PRHDT, CDR2 FYEKMQ (reference sequence). The germline V and J ends were trimmed by 1 base and 8 bases, with 15 bases remaining between them. Study processing details: Reference gene primer amplification in the assay estimated nucleated cell counts. Clones were sequenced by immunoSEQ multiplex PCR, and TCRdb holds only the in-frame ones, with some missing. V and J calls and clone size follow that table, whereas D and trimming were derived from the DNA. The sample has some 300,000 clones; 88% are singletons. The sample comes from a study of blood T cell repertoires in COVID-19. Overall study context: The United States, Italy and Spain were the sources of the acute and convalescent COVID-19 samples. The cDNA or gDNA used as material had been derived from T cells, B-cell-depleted T cells, or PBMCs.

Sequencing used peripheral blood. V gene TRBV13 combines with J gene TRBJ2-1, with D perhaps matching TRBD2 (6 bases). This receptor was obtained from a woman aged 25 to 39 who had recovered from COVID-19. CDR3 DNA sequence: TGTGCCAGCAGCTTAGAAGCCGGGGGATTAGATGAGCAGTTCTTC. Its protein is CASSLEAGGLDEQFF.